This TCR beta chain was sequenced for a study of T cells after yellow fever vaccination. TCRdb re-derived calls from the 5' RACE reads in MiXCR, one entry per CDR3 protein. The table shows hundreds of thousands of distinct CDR3 sequences, with about 13% occurring only once. This clonotype was seen a few times. Germline lookup yields CDR1 SEHNR and CDR2 FQNEAQ (reference sequence). The CDR3 totals 14 residues. The V gene lost 7 bases and the J gene lost 6 bases, with 19 bases spanning the gap. This sample comprised PBMCs, obtained on the day of the yellow fever booster vaccination. The receptor's source is a man between 25 and 39 years old who received the YFV17D yellow fever vaccine. The chain links TRBV7-9 to TRBJ2-7; D possibly matches TRBD1 or TRBD2 (5 bases each). CDR3 sequence reads: CASIPGTFSGEQYF. CDR3 DNA: TGTGCCAGCATTCCTGGGACCTTTAGTGGCGAGCAGTACTTC.